The subject of this entry is one TCR beta chain. Looked up from germline, CDR1 is MDHEN and CDR2 is SYDVKM. V was clipped by 3 bases and J by 3 bases; unmatched bases: 1. The CDR3 extends over 13 amino acids. TCRdb's table, derived via immunoSEQ multiplex PCR, lists solely in-frame clones and lacks some. The table records 250,000 to 300,000 clones, roughly 88% of them present only once. Those who participated ranged in age from roughly 18 to 89 years and resided in about two dozen US areas. Participant-given clinical history determined each cohort assignment. This specimen comes from a study of blood T cell repertoires in COVID-19. Background on the study: Acute and convalescent COVID-19 specimens originated in the United States, Italy and Spain. Sources were T cells, B-cell-depleted T cells, or PBMCs; the material itself was cDNA or gDNA.

Material: PBMCs or T cells enriched from blood (not recorded which). This TCR was recovered from a woman in her 40s with acute COVID-19. The J gene is TRBJ1-2, the V gene TRBV28; TRBD1 matches at 7 bases. The CDR3 is CASSFDRDYGYTF. CDR3 nucleotide sequence: TGTGCCAGCAGTTTCGACAGGGACTATGGCTACACCTTC.